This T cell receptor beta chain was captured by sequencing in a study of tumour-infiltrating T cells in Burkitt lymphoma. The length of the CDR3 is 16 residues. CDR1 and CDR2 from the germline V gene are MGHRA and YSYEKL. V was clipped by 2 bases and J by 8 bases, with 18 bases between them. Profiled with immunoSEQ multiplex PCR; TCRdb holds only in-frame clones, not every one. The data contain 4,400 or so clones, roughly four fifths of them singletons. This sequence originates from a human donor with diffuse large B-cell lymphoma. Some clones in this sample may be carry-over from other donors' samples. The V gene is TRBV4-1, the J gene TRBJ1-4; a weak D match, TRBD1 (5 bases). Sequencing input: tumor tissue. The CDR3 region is CASSQQIGTPGEKLFF. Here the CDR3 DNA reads TGCGCCAGCAGCCAACAAATCGGGACCCCTGGAGAAAAACTGTTTTTT.